The rows below give T cell receptor beta chains drawn from one sample of a study of shared clonotypes between healthy human individuals. The repertoire was sequenced with immunoSEQ multiplex PCR; TCRdb's copy has only in-frame clones and lacks some. The sample consists of more than 1.2 million clones, approximately 98.5% of them appearing once. The source material was naive CD4+ T cells sorted from blood. The receptors were gathered from a man between 25 and 39 years old in good health. The CDR3 runs from the conserved cysteine through the conserved F or W. Fields, in order: CDR3 DNA, CDR3 protein, clone size, J gene, V gene, D gene, CDR3 length. The D gene is left open where the match is weak. Clone size, where shown, is once, few, many, or a class for clones that have expanded.

cdr3_nt: TGTGCCAGCAGCGTAGGGACAACTAGCAATGAGCAGTTCTTC
cdr3_aa: CASSVGTTSNEQFF
clone_size: NA
j_call: TRBJ2-1
v_call: TRBV9
d_call: NA
cdr3_length: 14

cdr3_nt: TGCGCCAGCAGCCCCGAGGAGCGGGAGAGGGGGCGGTTCTTC
cdr3_aa: CASSPEERERGRFF
clone_size: once
j_call: TRBJ2-1
v_call: TRBV5-1
d_call: NA
cdr3_length: 14

cdr3_nt: TGTGCCAGCAGCTTACAGGGAAAGCGGGCTGGTGCAGATACGCAGTATTTT
cdr3_aa: CASSLQGKRAGADTQYF
clone_size: NA
j_call: TRBJ2-3
v_call: TRBV7-2
d_call: NA
cdr3_length: 17

cdr3_nt: TGTGCCAGCAGCTTAGTGGCGGGAGTGGGCACAGATACGCAGTATTTT
cdr3_aa: CASSLVAGVGTDTQYF
clone_size: NA
j_call: TRBJ2-3
v_call: TRBV7-2
d_call: TRBD2
cdr3_length: 16

cdr3_nt: TGTGCCAGCAGCCGGGACTACATAGGCGATACGCAGTATTTT
cdr3_aa: CASSRDYIGDTQYF
clone_size: NA
j_call: TRBJ2-3
v_call: TRBV5-4
d_call: TRBD2
cdr3_length: 14

cdr3_nt: TGTGCCAGCAGCGTAGAGCCCCCTGGGGGGCTAGACACCATATATTTT
cdr3_aa: CASSVEPPGGLDTIYF
clone_size: once
j_call: TRBJ1-3
v_call: TRBV9
d_call: NA
cdr3_length: 16

cdr3_nt: TGTGCCAGCAGTTTACATACAGCGAACACCGGGGAGCTGTTTTTT
cdr3_aa: CASSLHTANTGELFF
clone_size: NA
j_call: TRBJ2-2
v_call: TRBV27
d_call: NA
cdr3_length: 15

cdr3_nt: TGTGCCAGCAGTGAGAGGCTTCAGGGGGGTGGCTACACCTTC
cdr3_aa: CASSERLQGGGYTF
clone_size: NA
j_call: TRBJ1-2
v_call: TRBV25-1
d_call: TRBD1
cdr3_length: 14

cdr3_nt: TGCGCCAGCAGCCTGACTAGCGGGAGCGCATCCTACAATGAGCAGTTCTTC
cdr3_aa: CASSLTSGSASYNEQFF
clone_size: NA
j_call: TRBJ2-1
v_call: TRBV4-3
d_call: TRBD2
cdr3_length: 17

cdr3_nt: TGTGCCTGGAGTCGATCTAGCGTCAATGAGCAGTTCTTC
cdr3_aa: CAWSRSSVNEQFF
clone_size: once
j_call: TRBJ2-1
v_call: TRBV30
d_call: NA
cdr3_length: 13

cdr3_nt: TGCGCCAGCAGCCGAGGGACTAGCGGCACCTACGAGCAGTACTTC
cdr3_aa: CASSRGTSGTYEQYF
clone_size: once
j_call: TRBJ2-7
v_call: TRBV4-3
d_call: TRBD2
cdr3_length: 15

cdr3_nt: TGCGCCAGCAGCTTGTCAGTTGCCTACGAGCAGTACTTC
cdr3_aa: CASSLSVAYEQYF
clone_size: once
j_call: TRBJ2-7
v_call: TRBV5-1
d_call: NA
cdr3_length: 13

cdr3_nt: TGTGCCAGCAGTTTTCTATCTCCGCAGTTCTTC
cdr3_aa: CASSFLSPQFF
clone_size: NA
j_call: TRBJ2-1
v_call: TRBV28
d_call: NA
cdr3_length: 11

cdr3_nt: TGTGCCAGCAGTTTCGACAGGGTAATCGAAAAACTGTTTTTT
cdr3_aa: CASSFDRVIEKLFF
clone_size: NA
j_call: TRBJ1-4
v_call: TRBV28
d_call: TRBD1
cdr3_length: 14

cdr3_nt: TGTGCCAGCAGCTCTGTCTTTCCTCTACCACGAGACAATGAGCAGTTCTTC
cdr3_aa: CASSSVFPLPRDNEQFF
clone_size: NA
j_call: TRBJ2-1
v_call: TRBV5-6
d_call: NA
cdr3_length: 17

cdr3_nt: TGCGCCAGCAGCTCCGGACAGGCAACACTCTACGAGCAGTACTTC
cdr3_aa: CASSSGQATLYEQYF
clone_size: NA
j_call: TRBJ2-7
v_call: TRBV5-1
d_call: TRBD1
cdr3_length: 15

cdr3_nt: TGCGCCAGCAGGCTAGGGGACAATGAGCAGTTCTTC
cdr3_aa: CASRLGDNEQFF
clone_size: NA
j_call: TRBJ2-1
v_call: TRBV5-1
d_call: NA
cdr3_length: 12

cdr3_nt: TGTGCCAGCAGTGGAGACAGCTACGAGCAGTACTTC
cdr3_aa: CASSGDSYEQYF
clone_size: once
j_call: TRBJ2-7
v_call: TRBV6-1
d_call: NA
cdr3_length: 12

cdr3_nt: TGCGCCAGCAGCCAAGTAGAGAACACTGAAGCTTTCTTT
cdr3_aa: CASSQVENTEAFF
clone_size: NA
j_call: TRBJ1-1
v_call: TRBV4-1
d_call: NA
cdr3_length: 13

cdr3_nt: TGCGCCAGCAGTCACCGGGACAGGGGGTACAATGAGCAGTTCTTC
cdr3_aa: CASSHRDRGYNEQFF
clone_size: NA
j_call: TRBJ2-1
v_call: TRBV10-1
d_call: TRBD1
cdr3_length: 15

cdr3_nt: TGTGCCAGCAGCCATTTGGGACTAGCGGATTACAATGAGCAGTTCTTC
cdr3_aa: CASSHLGLADYNEQFF
clone_size: NA
j_call: TRBJ2-1
v_call: TRBV14
d_call: TRBD2
cdr3_length: 16

cdr3_nt: TGCGCCAGCAGCTTGGGGGGGTACCAAGAGACCCAGTACTTC
cdr3_aa: CASSLGGYQETQYF
clone_size: NA
j_call: TRBJ2-5
v_call: TRBV5-1
d_call: NA
cdr3_length: 14

cdr3_nt: TGTGCCAGCAGCTTAGTACAGGGGGCTCCTGAAGCTTTCTTT
cdr3_aa: CASSLVQGAPEAFF
clone_size: NA
j_call: TRBJ1-1
v_call: TRBV7-6
d_call: TRBD1
cdr3_length: 14

cdr3_nt: TGTGCCAGCAGCTTAGATGGGACTAGGAGCACAGATACGCAGTATTTT
cdr3_aa: CASSLDGTRSTDTQYF
clone_size: NA
j_call: TRBJ2-3
v_call: TRBV7-9
d_call: TRBD2
cdr3_length: 16

cdr3_nt: TGTGCCAGCAGCTTAGGCGGAAACAGGGCCTACGAGCAGTACTTC
cdr3_aa: CASSLGGNRAYEQYF
clone_size: NA
j_call: TRBJ2-7
v_call: TRBV11-2
d_call: NA
cdr3_length: 15

cdr3_nt: TGTGCCAGCAGTCGAGGTCAGGGGGGGTACGAGCAGTACTTC
cdr3_aa: CASSRGQGGYEQYF
clone_size: NA
j_call: TRBJ2-7
v_call: TRBV6-5
d_call: NA
cdr3_length: 14

cdr3_nt: TGTGCCAGCAGCTTAGGGGTAGTAGCGGGAGGTGACAATGAGCAGTTCTTC
cdr3_aa: CASSLGVVAGGDNEQFF
clone_size: NA
j_call: TRBJ2-1
v_call: TRBV7-2
d_call: TRBD2
cdr3_length: 17

cdr3_nt: TGCGCCAGCAGCTCGAGGGGTATCGTTAGCCCTGAAGCTTTCTTT
cdr3_aa: CASSSRGIVSPEAFF
clone_size: NA
j_call: TRBJ1-1
v_call: TRBV4-1
d_call: NA
cdr3_length: 15

cdr3_nt: TGTGCCAGCAGCCCCAGGGGCAGGGGAGAGACCCAGTACTTC
cdr3_aa: CASSPRGRGETQYF
clone_size: NA
j_call: TRBJ2-5
v_call: TRBV13
d_call: NA
cdr3_length: 14

cdr3_nt: TGTGCCAGTAGTATATCTCCGGGTTATGGCTACACCTTC
cdr3_aa: CASSISPGYGYTF
clone_size: NA
j_call: TRBJ1-2
v_call: TRBV19
d_call: NA
cdr3_length: 13

cdr3_nt: TGTGCCAGCAGCGGGGCACTAGGAGGCGAGCAGTACTTC
cdr3_aa: CASSGALGGEQYF
clone_size: NA
j_call: TRBJ2-7
v_call: TRBV5-4
d_call: NA
cdr3_length: 13

cdr3_nt: TGTGCCAGCAGAGAACTATCCCTAATGAACACTGAAGCTTTCTTT
cdr3_aa: CASRELSLMNTEAFF
clone_size: NA
j_call: TRBJ1-1
v_call: TRBV6-6
d_call: NA
cdr3_length: 15

cdr3_nt: TGTGCCAGCAGCTTACGCCTTTTGGCAGGGCGAGGGGAGACCCAGTACTTC
cdr3_aa: CASSLRLLAGRGETQYF
clone_size: NA
j_call: TRBJ2-5
v_call: TRBV7-9
d_call: NA
cdr3_length: 17

cdr3_nt: TGTGCCACCAGCAGAGCGGCGGGAGCGGTCTACAATGAGCAGTTCTTC
cdr3_aa: CATSRAAGAVYNEQFF
clone_size: NA
j_call: TRBJ2-1
v_call: TRBV15
d_call: TRBD2
cdr3_length: 16

cdr3_nt: TGTGCCAGCAGCTTAAGGTCAGGGGCTCCGGGTGCCGGGGAGCTGTTTTTT
cdr3_aa: CASSLRSGAPGAGELFF
clone_size: NA
j_call: TRBJ2-2
v_call: TRBV7-3
d_call: NA
cdr3_length: 17

cdr3_nt: TGTGCCAGCAGCTTCCTTCGGTCAGCCAGAGACACTGAAGCTTTCTTT
cdr3_aa: CASSFLRSARDTEAFF
clone_size: NA
j_call: TRBJ1-1
v_call: TRBV7-8
d_call: NA
cdr3_length: 16

cdr3_nt: TGCAGCGTAGGGGAACTCTATGGCTACACCTTC
cdr3_aa: CSVGELYGYTF
clone_size: NA
j_call: TRBJ1-2
v_call: TRBV29-1
d_call: NA
cdr3_length: 11

cdr3_nt: TGTGCCAGCAGCTCAAAAACGACAGGGATCTACGAGCAGTACTTC
cdr3_aa: CASSSKTTGIYEQYF
clone_size: NA
j_call: TRBJ2-7
v_call: TRBV7-9
d_call: TRBD1
cdr3_length: 15

cdr3_nt: TGTGCCAGCTCACTTACTCCCGGGGCCCTACAAGAGACCCAGTACTTC
cdr3_aa: CASSLTPGALQETQYF
clone_size: NA
j_call: TRBJ2-5
v_call: TRBV18
d_call: NA
cdr3_length: 16

cdr3_nt: TGCGCCAGCATGACAGGTTTGAACACTGAAGCTTTCTTT
cdr3_aa: CASMTGLNTEAFF
clone_size: NA
j_call: TRBJ1-1
v_call: TRBV5-1
d_call: NA
cdr3_length: 13

cdr3_nt: TGTGCCAGCAGCGCAAGGGGGACTAGCGGGAACACAGATACGCAGTATTTT
cdr3_aa: CASSARGTSGNTDTQYF
clone_size: NA
j_call: TRBJ2-3
v_call: TRBV9
d_call: TRBD2
cdr3_length: 17

cdr3_nt: TGTGCCACCCTCGATCGACGTAAAGGAGAGGATGGCTACACCTTC
cdr3_aa: CATLDRRKGEDGYTF
clone_size: NA
j_call: TRBJ1-2
v_call: TRBV19
d_call: NA
cdr3_length: 15

cdr3_nt: TGTGCCAGCAGTTACGAGCCCCAACAGGTCAATGAGCAGTTCTTC
cdr3_aa: CASSYEPQQVNEQFF
clone_size: once
j_call: TRBJ2-1
v_call: TRBV6-5
d_call: NA
cdr3_length: 15

cdr3_nt: TGTGCCAGCAGCTTGGATTTGGAGATCCAAGAGACCCAGTACTTC
cdr3_aa: CASSLDLEIQETQYF
clone_size: NA
j_call: TRBJ2-5
v_call: TRBV5-6
d_call: NA
cdr3_length: 15

cdr3_nt: TGTGCCAGCAGCCGGACAGGGCCATCGGGACTAGCGGGAGGCGATGAGCAGTTCTTC
cdr3_aa: CASSRTGPSGLAGGDEQFF
clone_size: NA
j_call: TRBJ2-1
v_call: TRBV7-4
d_call: TRBD2
cdr3_length: 19

cdr3_nt: TGTGCCAGCAGTTCGATACGTGGGGGCACTGAAGCTTTCTTT
cdr3_aa: CASSSIRGGTEAFF
clone_size: NA
j_call: TRBJ1-1
v_call: TRBV6-5
d_call: NA
cdr3_length: 14

cdr3_nt: TGTGCCAGCAGTTTCAGGGGAGGAAGCTATGGCTACACCTTC
cdr3_aa: CASSFRGGSYGYTF
clone_size: once
j_call: TRBJ1-2
v_call: TRBV27
d_call: NA
cdr3_length: 14

cdr3_nt: TGTGCCAGCAGCTTGGACCGGGCTACCTACGAGCAGTACTTC
cdr3_aa: CASSLDRATYEQYF
clone_size: NA
j_call: TRBJ2-7
v_call: TRBV11-2
d_call: NA
cdr3_length: 14

cdr3_nt: TGCGCCAGCAGCCGTACTAGTTTAGATACGCAGTATTTT
cdr3_aa: CASSRTSLDTQYF
clone_size: NA
j_call: TRBJ2-3
v_call: TRBV4-1
d_call: NA
cdr3_length: 13